The 29 T cell receptor beta chains below all came from one sample that was sequenced in a study of human T cells and chemical hapten exposure. TCRdb ran MiXCR on the RACE reads and lists one entry per CDR3 protein. The sample has 95,000 or so distinct CDR3 sequences; roughly 10% are singletons. The time point was: patch test 2, 6 weeks after DPC sensitization. The treatment denotes: therapeutic diphenylcyclopropenone sensitization with weekly scalp DPC. Sequenced material: whole blood, taken in connection with sensitization to the hapten diphenylcyclopropenone (DPC). The receptors here all came from a woman aged 40-49 years with alopecia areata. Some clones in this sample may be carry-over from other donors' samples.

This clonotype was seen ten or more times. The chain links TRBV11-2 to TRBJ1-1; a possible D gene is TRBD1 (6 bases). Trimming pared 3 bases from V and 3 bases from J, leaving 17 bases between. Germline V gene sequence: CDR1 SGHAT, CDR2 FQNNGV. The CDR3 contains 16 residues. This chain's CDR3 is CASSLRFGQIYTEAFF. CDR3 coding DNA: TGTGCCAGCAGCTTGAGATTCGGACAGATTTACACTGAAGCTTTCTTT.

Worth noting for this clonotype: A clone one base away is much larger, so this may be a read error. The CDR3 does not end in the conserved phenylalanine or tryptophan, so this is likely a read error. This chain uses TRBV9 with TRBJ2-6; maybe TRBD1 (5 bases). Trimming pared 7 bases from V and 1 base from J, leaving 12 bases between. CDR3 size: 15 residues. The germline gives CDR1 SGDLS, CDR2 YYNGEE. The CDR3 sequence is CASAPRVSGANVLTY. The CDR3 coding sequence is TGTGCCAGCGCTCCCAGGGTTTCTGGGGCCAACGTCCTGACTTAC.

The V call is TRBV7-9, the J call TRBJ2-7; a weak D match, TRBD1 (5 bases). Germline V gene sequence: CDR1 SEHNR, CDR2 FQNEAQ (reference sequence). V was pared by 9 bases and J by 3 bases, with 9 bases between. CDR3 length: 11 residues. CDR3 amino acids: CARQGVYEQYF. The CDR3 DNA reads TGTGCCAGGCAGGGTGTCTACGAGCAGTACTTC.

This clonotype was picked up a small number of times. The V gene is TRBV7-2, the J gene TRBJ2-7, with TRBD2 matching over 7 bases. Germline lookup yields CDR1 SGHTA and CDR2 FQGNSA. V lost 4 bases and J lost 4; bases outside the gene matches: 10. The CDR3 contains 15 residues. The CDR3 protein is CASSSGLGVRYEQYF. CDR3 nucleotides: TGTGCCAGCAGCTCCGGACTAGGAGTGAGGTACGAGCAGTACTTC.

This clonotype was seen at least ten times. This sequence joins TRBV12-3 or TRBV12-4 and TRBJ2-3, with D unclear. V was shortened by 1 base and J by 0 bases, with 14 bases between the two germline ends. The CDR3 loop spans 17 amino acids. CDR3 DNA: TGTGCCAGCAGTTTAGGGCAGGCCCAAGCTAGCACAGATACGCAGTATTTT. Translating gives CASSLGQAQASTDTQYF.

The chain recombines TRBV4-2 with TRBJ2-1; 8 nucleotides match TRBD1. Germline lookup yields CDR1 LGHNA and CDR2 YNFKEQ. J was trimmed by 13 bases and V by 0 bases; bases with no gene match: 5. The CDR3 consists of 13 residues. This chain's CDR3 is CASSQEQGQGQFF. CDR3 DNA: TGTGCCAGCAGCCAAGAGCAAGGACAGGGTCAGTTCTTC.

The rearrangement uses TRBV12-3 or TRBV12-4 and TRBJ2-4; no reliable D call. V lost 6 bases to trimming and J lost 1 base, with 4 bases between them. The CDR3 loop spans 12 amino acids. The CDR3 spells CASSVAKNIQYF. The CDR3 nucleotides read TGTGCCAGCAGCGTGGCCAAAAACATTCAGTACTTC.

J is TRBJ2-7 and V is TRBV15; D is uncertain. Germline V gene lookup returns CDR1 LNHNV and CDR2 YYDKDF (reference sequence). The CDR3 loop spans 13 amino acids. V was pared by 1 base and J by 5 bases, with 9 bases between. CDR3 residues: CATSRVRDHEQYF. CDR3 nucleotides: TGTGCCACCAGCAGAGTGAGAGATCACGAGCAGTACTTC.

This clonotype came up many times. The gene calls are TRBV18 and TRBJ2-1, with a tentative D call TRBD2 (5 bases). Per germline, CDR1 KGHSH and CDR2 LQKENI. Trimming removed 6 bases from V and 12 bases from J, with 21 bases in between. This CDR3 region has 14 residues. CDR3 region: CASSTPGGLSGQFF. In DNA form, the CDR3 reads TGTGCCAGCTCGACCCCTGGAGGACTTTCCGGGCAGTTCTTC.

This chain joins TRBV7-2 and TRBJ2-3, with TRBD1 identical over 9 bases. The CDR3 sequence is 14 residues long. Germline lookup yields CDR1 SGHTA and CDR2 FQGNSA. The V gene end was trimmed by 3 bases and the J gene end by 6 bases; junction bases not matched to a gene: 4. The CDR3, as DNA: TGTGCCAGCAGCTTGGGACAGGGATTCGATACGCAGTATTTT. Its protein is CASSLGQGFDTQYF.

This clonotype was picked up a small number of times. The chain combines TRBV11-1 with TRBJ2-3; TRBD2 matches 9 bases. Per the germline V gene, CDR1 is SGHAT and CDR2 is FQDESV (reference sequence). This CDR3 is built from 16 residues. The V and J ends lost 1 base and 8 bases, in that order; junction bases with no gene match: 10. This CDR3 is CASSLVTSGPLVTQYF. CDR3 nucleotides: TGTGCCAGCAGCTTAGTCACTAGCGGGCCGTTGGTTACGCAGTATTTT. Full variable domain (rest looked up from reference TRBV11-1 and TRBJ2-3): EAEVAQSPRYKITEKSQAVAFWCDPISGHATLYWYRQILGQGPELLVQFQDESVVDDSQLPKDRFSAERLKGVDSTLKIQPAELGDSAMYLCASSLVTSGPLVTQYFGPGTRLTVL.

V is TRBV27 and J is TRBJ1-1; TRBD1 is a possible D gene (6 bases). CDR3 length: 15 amino acids. Per the germline V gene, CDR1 is MNHEY and CDR2 is SMNVEV (reference sequence). The V end lost 6 bases, the J end lost 1 base, and 15 bases lay between the germline ends. CDR3 bases: TGTGCCAGCAGCTCCAGGGGCGCTGGGAACACTGAAGCTTTCTTT. Translation gives CASSSRGAGNTEAFF.

The V gene is TRBV11-3, the J gene TRBJ2-3; D unclear. Looked up from germline, CDR1 is SGHNT and CDR2 is YENEEA. Trimming left V 6 bases short and J 4 bases short, with 11 bases between. This CDR3 has 13 amino acids. CDR3 amino acids: CASSSRSADTQYF. The CDR3, as DNA: TGTGCCAGCAGTAGCAGGAGCGCAGATACGCAGTATTTT.

This clonotype was seen repeatedly, ten times or more. V gene TRBV5-6 combines with J gene TRBJ1-2, with 8 bases lining up with TRBD1. V shed 4 bases, J shed 2 bases, and the junction held 10 bases outside the gene matches. Germline CDR1 and CDR2: SGHDT and YYEEEE. The CDR3 length is 16 residues. The CDR3 reads CASSPGQGFLNYGYTF. CDR3 nucleotides: TGTGCCAGCAGCCCCGGACAGGGTTTCCTGAACTATGGCTACACCTTC.

This clonotype has ten or more counts. V usage is TRBV11-2 and J usage is TRBJ1-6; 9 bases agree with TRBD1. Trimming at V came to 6 bases and at J to 8 bases, leaving 5 bases not matched to a gene. CDR1 SGHAT and CDR2 FQNNGV come from the germline V gene. The CDR3 loop spans 14 amino acids. The CDR3 region is CASRLTGGHSPLHF. The CDR3 region has the DNA TGTGCCAGCAGGCTAACAGGGGGCCATTCACCCCTCCACTTT.

This clonotype was seen only a few times. The chain joins TRBV6-1 to TRBJ2-2; D unresolved. Deletions cut 0 bases from V and 9 bases from J, with 11 bases between. The CDR3 consists of 14 residues. The germline V gene encodes CDR1 MNHNS and CDR2 SASEGT. CDR3 residues: CASSEAYASWELFF. The CDR3, as DNA: TGTGCCAGCAGTGAAGCGTACGCATCCTGGGAGCTGTTTTTT.

This clonotype is hyperexpanded. J is TRBJ1-1 and V is TRBV7-8; possible D gene TRBD1, 5 bases. V lost 0 bases and J 1 base, leaving 9 bases between the germline ends. The CDR3 length is 15 residues. The germline V gene encodes CDR1 SGHVS and CDR2 FQNEAQ. The CDR3 protein is CASSLAGGTNTEAFF. The CDR3, as DNA: TGTGCCAGCAGCTTAGCCGGGGGAACGAACACTGAAGCTTTCTTT.

This clonotype was counted between two and nine times. This sequence joins TRBV30 and TRBJ1-5; a weak D match, TRBD1 (5 bases). V was clipped by 7 bases and J by 2 bases, with 21 bases between them. Germline V lookup: CDR1 GTSNPN, CDR2 SVGIG (reference sequence). The CDR3 has 16 residues. The CDR3 region has the DNA TGTGCCTACCAACAGGATAAGGGTATTGGCAATCAGCCCCAGCATTTT. It translates to CAYQQDKGIGNQPQHF.

This clonotype was found many times. This sequence joins TRBV6-1 and TRBJ1-1, with unresolved D. Trimming cost V 4 bases and J 1 base, with 10 bases left between them. This CDR3 region has 14 residues. CDR1 is MNHNS and CDR2 is SASEGT in the germline V gene. Written as DNA, the CDR3 is TGTGCCAGCAGTGTTGGACGGGCGAACACTGAAGCTTTCTTT. It codes for CASSVGRANTEAFF.

This chain links TRBV6-2 or TRBV6-3 with TRBJ1-3; weak D call: TRBD1 (5 bases). V lost 7 bases, J lost 0 bases, and 13 bases lay in between. Germline V gene sequence: CDR1 MNHEY, CDR2 SVGEGT. The CDR3 covers 15 residues. In DNA, the CDR3 is TGTGCCAGCAAGATAGAGGACAACTCTGGAAACACCATATATTTT. It is translated as CASKIEDNSGNTIYF.

For this clonotype: A much more abundant neighbour one base away suggests this may be a read error. V and J are TRBV28 and TRBJ2-5; D not certain. CDR1 is MDHEN and CDR2 is SYDVKM in the germline V gene. The CDR3 contains 11 residues. The chain's CDR3 is CASSFKETEYF. The DNA of the CDR3 is TGTGCCAGCAGTTTTAAAGAGACCGAGTACTTC.

This clonotype showed up just a few times. The chain carries TRBV29-1 and TRBJ1-2, with no clear D. The CDR3 spans 13 residues. The germline V gene encodes CDR1 SQVTM and CDR2 ANQGSEA. V was clipped by 3 bases and J by 4 bases, with 12 bases between them. Here the CDR3 reads CSVDGENFYGYTF. In DNA, the CDR3 is TGCAGCGTTGACGGGGAGAACTTCTATGGCTACACCTTC.

The CDR3 sequence is CSASGTSGKETQYF. CDR3 nucleotides: TGCAGTGCTAGTGGTACTAGCGGGAAAGAGACCCAGTACTTC. The rearrangement joins TRBV20-1 to TRBJ2-5; 10 bases agree with TRBD2. CDR1 is DFQATT and CDR2 is SNEGSKA in the germline V gene (reference sequence). The CDR3 length is 14 residues. V lost 3 bases, J lost 3 bases, and 4 bases stayed unmatched.

Concerning this clonotype itself: An end of the junction differs from the germline gene, which may be a read error. The chain employs TRBV7-3 and TRBJ2-2, with 10 nucleotides matching TRBD2. This CDR3 region has 18 residues. CDR1 and CDR2 from the germline V gene are SGHTA and FQGTGA. This chain's CDR3 is CASSLTTSGDPNTGELFF. Here the CDR3 DNA reads TGTGCCAGCAGCCTAACTACTAGCGGGGATCCGAACACCGGGGAGCTGTTTTTT.

The CDR3 DNA is TGTGCCAGCAGCCCCGGCGGATCTGGAAACACCATATATTTT. It specifies CASSPGGSGNTIYF. The chain joins TRBV7-2 to TRBJ1-3, with unresolved D. Trimming removed 5 bases from V and 1 base from J, with 9 bases in between. This CDR3 region has 14 residues. The germline CDR1 and CDR2 sequences are SGHTA and FQGNSA.

This clonotype was counted ten times or more. The chain has TRBV27 and TRBJ1-2, with 8 bases fitting TRBD1. Trimming cost V 2 bases and J 8 bases; bases outside gene matches: 10. Per the germline V gene, CDR1 is MNHEY and CDR2 is SMNVEV (reference sequence). This CDR3 is built from 15 residues. CDR3 amino acids: CASSLTPGTGGGYTF. The CDR3 coding sequence is TGTGCCAGCAGTTTAACCCCCGGGACAGGTGGCGGCTACACCTTC.

This clonotype has a handful of counts. The CDR3 nucleotides read TGTGCCAGCAGCGAGGGACAGATAAATAACTATGGCTACACCTTC. It translates to CASSEGQINNYGYTF. The rearrangement links TRBV5-4 to TRBJ1-2; TRBD1 agrees at 7 bases. The germline V gene encodes CDR1 SGHNT and CDR2 YYREEE (reference sequence). Trimming cost V 4 bases and J 1 base; bases outside gene matches: 7. This CDR3 has 15 residues.

This clonotype was seen repeatedly, ten times or more. The V gene is TRBV28, the J gene TRBJ2-3, with D unresolved. Germline-derived CDR1 and CDR2 are MDHEN and SYDVKM. V was trimmed by 2 bases and J by 2 bases, leaving 8 bases between them. This CDR3 is built from 14 residues. In nucleotides, the CDR3 is TGTGCCAGCAGTTTAGGCGGACCCACAGATACGCAGTATTTT. It yields the protein CASSLGGPTDTQYF.

This clonotype appeared a few times. This rearrangement joins TRBV28 to TRBJ2-2, with D perhaps matching TRBD2 (5 bases). V lost 2 bases, J lost 2 bases, and 9 bases lay in between. CDR1 and CDR2 from the germline V gene are MDHEN and SYDVKM. This CDR3 is 15 amino acids long. The CDR3 spells CASSLPRLNTGELFF. The CDR3 DNA follows: TGTGCCAGCAGTTTACCTCGACTAAACACCGGGGAGCTGTTTTTT.